The T cell receptor (beta chain) described here comes from a study of cytomegalovirus exposure and HLA in healthy donors. Study-wide findings and caveats: Reports described diagnosis of cytomegalovirus status by the classifier as highly specific and sensitive.

This clone has more than one count but fewer than ten. What it binds is unknown. The junction had 9 bases not matched to a gene; V was cut back by 5 bases and J by 4 bases. CDR3 length: 17 amino acids. Germline CDR1 reads LGHNA; CDR2 reads YNFKEQ. In the PCR, 60 Vbeta and 13 Jbeta primers were used. TCRdb's copy holds only in-frame clones and misses some; the assay was immunoSEQ multiplex PCR. The sample shows some 150,000 clones, approximately 82% of them seen only once. This TCR came from a male donor in good health and CMV-seronegative. The gene calls are TRBV4-2 and TRBJ2-3; 13 positions match TRBD2. Sequenced sample: PBMCs. The CDR3 loop is CASSFGGTSGVADTQYF. The CDR3 DNA follows: TGTGCCAGCAGCTTCGGGGGGACTAGCGGGGTCGCAGATACGCAGTATTTT.